This section outlines one TCR beta chain sequence together with its context. Its specificity is not known. With 60 Vbeta and 13 Jbeta primers, the PCR was carried out. The assay was immunoSEQ multiplex PCR, and TCRdb's table has in-frame clones only and misses some. The table includes around 97,000 clones, approximately 73% detected once. CDR1 is LNHDA and CDR2 is SQIVND in the germline V gene (reference sequence). V lost 8 bases and J lost 1; bases outside the gene matches: 4. The CDR3 loop spans 13 amino acids. The data stem from a study of cytomegalovirus exposure and HLA in healthy donors. General study results and limits: A prior analysis recorded that most TCR beta V segments were productive about 90% or about 30% of the time. In a later analysis, 16,951 TCR beta sequences were associated with HLA alleles at 0.05 false discovery rate.

The donors were healthy bone marrow donors. Sequences were obtained from PBMCs. The clonotype was recovered from a woman aged 18 to 35 in good health and CMV-seropositive. The rearrangement links TRBV19 to TRBJ1-1; 7 bases align to TRBD1. The CDR3 region has the DNA TGTGCCAGTTCCGGGACAGCGAACACTGAAGCTTTCTTT. Protein product: CASSGTANTEAFF.